This T cell receptor (beta chain) was documented in a study of cytomegalovirus exposure and HLA in healthy donors. Points from the study as a whole: The authors judged a highly shared variant cluster likely a sequencing artifact. The authors enumerated roughly 160 TCR beta chains as linked to cytomegalovirus.

As concerns this clone: Its antigen is as yet unknown.

13 Jbeta primers and 60 Vbeta primers were used for the PCR. Sequenced by immunoSEQ multiplex PCR; TCRdb stores in-frame clones only, minus some. Of about 140,000 clones listed, roughly 62% are singletons. The CDR3 length is 13 residues. Germline loops: CDR1 KGHSH, CDR2 LQKENI. Trimming removed 2 bases at V and 6 bases at J, with 10 bases between. What was sequenced was PBMCs. The source is a man in his sixties in good health and CMV-seronegative. The chain joins TRBV18 to TRBJ1-1, with D possibly matching TRBD1 (5 bases). This chain's CDR3 is CASSPRGIAEAFF. The DNA of the CDR3 is TGTGCCAGCTCACCAAGGGGTATCGCTGAAGCTTTCTTT.